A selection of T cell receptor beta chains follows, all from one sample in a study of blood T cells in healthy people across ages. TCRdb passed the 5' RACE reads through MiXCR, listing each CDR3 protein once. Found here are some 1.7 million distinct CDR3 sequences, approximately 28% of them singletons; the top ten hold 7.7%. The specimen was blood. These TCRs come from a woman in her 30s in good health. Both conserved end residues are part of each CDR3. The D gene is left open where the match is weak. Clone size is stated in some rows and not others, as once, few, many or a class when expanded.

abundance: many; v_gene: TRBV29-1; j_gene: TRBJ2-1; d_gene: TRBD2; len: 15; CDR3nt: TGCAGCGTTGAAGTGGTGGCTAGCGGGAGGGCCGAGCAGTTCTTC; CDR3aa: CSVEVVASGRAEQFF
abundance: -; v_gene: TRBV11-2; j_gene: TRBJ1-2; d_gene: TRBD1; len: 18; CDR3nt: TGTGCCAGCAGCTTAGATCAGTACGGGGACAGTGTACGCTATGGCTACACCTTC; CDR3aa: CASSLDQYGDSVRYGYTF
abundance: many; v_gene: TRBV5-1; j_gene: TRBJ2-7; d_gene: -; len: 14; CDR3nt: TGCGCCAGCCAACTCGGGGGGACATCCTACGAGCAGTACTTC; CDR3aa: CASQLGGTSYEQYF
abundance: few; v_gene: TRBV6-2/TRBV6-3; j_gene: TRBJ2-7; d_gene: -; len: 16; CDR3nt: TGTGCCAGCAGTGACCCCCAGGACTCTGGGTTGGAAGAGCAGTACTTC; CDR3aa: CASSDPQDSGLEEQYF
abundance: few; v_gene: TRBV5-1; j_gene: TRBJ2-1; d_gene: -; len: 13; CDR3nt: TGCGCCAGCAGCTTGGCCTCGGGCGGGAAGGAGTTCTTC; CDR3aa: CASSLASGGKEFF
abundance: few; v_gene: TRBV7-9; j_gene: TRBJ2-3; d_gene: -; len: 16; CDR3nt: TGTGCCAGCAGTCCGAACCCTAGCCCACAGTCGGATACGCAGTATTTT; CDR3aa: CASSPNPSPQSDTQYF
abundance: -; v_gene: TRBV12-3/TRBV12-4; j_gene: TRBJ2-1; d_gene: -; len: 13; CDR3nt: TGTGCCAGCAGTTTTTCCCCTCGGACGGAGCAGTTCTTC; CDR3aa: CASSFSPRTEQFF
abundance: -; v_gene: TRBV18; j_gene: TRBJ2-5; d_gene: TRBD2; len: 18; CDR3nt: TGTGCCAGCTCACCACAGCGACTAGCGGGAAAAGGGTCAGAGACCCAGTACTTC; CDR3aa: CASSPQRLAGKGSETQYF
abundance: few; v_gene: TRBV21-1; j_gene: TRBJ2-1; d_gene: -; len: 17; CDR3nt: TGTGCCAGCAGCAAAGCCCATCACACTAGCTCCTACAATGAGCAGTTCTTC; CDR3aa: CASSKAHHTSSYNEQFF
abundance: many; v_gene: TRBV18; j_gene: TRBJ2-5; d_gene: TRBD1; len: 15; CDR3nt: TGTGCCAGCTCACCTAGACCGGACAGGGAAGAGACCCAGTACTTC; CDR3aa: CASSPRPDREETQYF
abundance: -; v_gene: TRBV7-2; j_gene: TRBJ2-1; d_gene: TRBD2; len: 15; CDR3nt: TGTGCCAGCGGAAAAGGGGGGACTAGCGGGATTAAGCAGTTCTTC; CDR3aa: CASGKGGTSGIKQFF
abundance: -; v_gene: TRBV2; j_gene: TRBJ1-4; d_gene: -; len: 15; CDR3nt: TGTGCCAGCAGTGCGGAACAGGGCCAGCGTGAAAAACTGTTTTTT; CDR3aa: CASSAEQGQREKLFF
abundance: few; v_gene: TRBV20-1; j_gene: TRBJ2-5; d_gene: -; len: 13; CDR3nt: TGCAGTGCCGGTCTAGCGAACCAAGAGACTCAGTACTTC; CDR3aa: CSAGLANQETQYF
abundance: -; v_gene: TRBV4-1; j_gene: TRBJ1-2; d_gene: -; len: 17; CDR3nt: TGCGCCAGCAGCCAAGGTCCCGGAATGGGAATAAGGGAAGGCTACACCTTC; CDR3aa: CASSQGPGMGIREGYTF
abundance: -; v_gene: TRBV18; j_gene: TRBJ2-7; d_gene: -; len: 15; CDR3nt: TGTGCCAGCTCACACCACCGGGACGGCGACTACGAGCAGTACTTC; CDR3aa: CASSHHRDGDYEQYF
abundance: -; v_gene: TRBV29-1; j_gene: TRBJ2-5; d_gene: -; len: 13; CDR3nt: TGCAGCGTTGAAGGTGGTGTGAAGGAGACCCAGTACTTC; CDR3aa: CSVEGGVKETQYF
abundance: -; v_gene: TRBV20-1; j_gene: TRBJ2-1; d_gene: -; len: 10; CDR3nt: TGCAGTGCCCTGGACTATGAGCAGTTCTTC; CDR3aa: CSALDYEQFF
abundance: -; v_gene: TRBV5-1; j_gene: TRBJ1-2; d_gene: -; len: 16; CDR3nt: TGCGCCAGCTTTGCCGGCCCGGAACAGGGCTTTAATGGCTACACCTTC; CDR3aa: CASFAGPEQGFNGYTF
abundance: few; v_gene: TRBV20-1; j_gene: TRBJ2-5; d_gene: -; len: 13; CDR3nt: TGCAGTGCCCTACGGCGGCACCAAGAGACCCAGTACTTC; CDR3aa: CSALRRHQETQYF
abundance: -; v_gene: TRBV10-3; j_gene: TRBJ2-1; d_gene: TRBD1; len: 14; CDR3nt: TGTGCCATCCGCCGGGACAGGGGGCAGGATGAGCAGTTCTTC; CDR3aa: CAIRRDRGQDEQFF
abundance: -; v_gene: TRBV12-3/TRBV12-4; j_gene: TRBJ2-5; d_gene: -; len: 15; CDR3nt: TGTGCCAGCAGCCGCAACGGGAGCCTACAAGAGACCCAGTACTTC; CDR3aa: CASSRNGSLQETQYF
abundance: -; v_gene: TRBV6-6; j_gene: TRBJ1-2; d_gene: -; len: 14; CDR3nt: TGTGCCAGCAGTTACCGGCGGGACAACTATGGCTACACCTTC; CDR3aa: CASSYRRDNYGYTF
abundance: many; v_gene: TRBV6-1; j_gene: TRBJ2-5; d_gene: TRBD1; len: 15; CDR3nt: TGTGCCAGCAGTAGACAGGGGAAATACCAAGAGACCCAGTACTTC; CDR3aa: CASSRQGKYQETQYF
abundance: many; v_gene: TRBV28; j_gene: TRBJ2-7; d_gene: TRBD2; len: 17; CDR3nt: TGTGCCAGCAGTCCTTCCGGACTAGCGGGGGGTGCCTACGAGCAGTACTTC; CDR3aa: CASSPSGLAGGAYEQYF
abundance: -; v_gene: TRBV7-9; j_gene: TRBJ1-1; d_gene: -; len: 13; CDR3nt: TGTGCCAGCAGCTTAGCGAGGGTTCAGCAGGCTTTCTTT; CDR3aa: CASSLARVQQAFF
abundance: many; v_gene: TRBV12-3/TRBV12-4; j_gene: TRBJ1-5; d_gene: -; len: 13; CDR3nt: TGTGCTAGCACGGACAGAAAAGATCAGCCCCAGCATTTT; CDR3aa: CASTDRKDQPQHF
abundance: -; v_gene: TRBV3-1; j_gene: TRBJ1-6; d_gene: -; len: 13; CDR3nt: TGTGCCAGCAGCGGACCGAATAATTCACCCCTCCACTTT; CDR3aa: CASSGPNNSPLHF
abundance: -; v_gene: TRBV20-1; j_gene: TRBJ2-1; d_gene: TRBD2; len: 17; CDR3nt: TGCAGTGCTAGTTTCGTGACTAGCGGGAAGAATGGAAATGAGCAGTTCTTC; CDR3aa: CSASFVTSGKNGNEQFF
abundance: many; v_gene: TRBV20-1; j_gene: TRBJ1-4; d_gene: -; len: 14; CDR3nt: TGCAGTGCTAGAGATGGTGGAAGGAATGAAAAACTGTTTTTT; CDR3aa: CSARDGGRNEKLFF
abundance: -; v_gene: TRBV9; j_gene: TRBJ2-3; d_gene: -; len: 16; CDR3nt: TGTGCCAGCAGCGTAGTTCCAGGCCGAAGCGCAGATACGCAGTATTTT; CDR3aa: CASSVVPGRSADTQYF
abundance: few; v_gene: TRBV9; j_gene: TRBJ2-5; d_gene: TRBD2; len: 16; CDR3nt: TGTGCCAGCAGCGGGAGACTAGCGGGAGTAGGAGAGACCCAGTACTTC; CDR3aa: CASSGRLAGVGETQYF
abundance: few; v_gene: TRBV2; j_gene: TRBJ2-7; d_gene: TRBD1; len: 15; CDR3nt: TGTGCCAGCAGAGAGTATGTAGGGACAGGGTACGAGCAGTACTTC; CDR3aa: CASREYVGTGYEQYF
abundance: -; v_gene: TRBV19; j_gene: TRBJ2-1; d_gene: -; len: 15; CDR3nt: TGTGCCAGTAGTGTCGGGACTCTCGAATACAATGAGCAGTTCTTC; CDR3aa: CASSVGTLEYNEQFF
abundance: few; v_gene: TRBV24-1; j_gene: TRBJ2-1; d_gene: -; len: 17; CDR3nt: TGTGCCACCAGTGATTCGCCCGGGAAGAGCTCCTACAATGAGCAGTTCTTC; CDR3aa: CATSDSPGKSSYNEQFF
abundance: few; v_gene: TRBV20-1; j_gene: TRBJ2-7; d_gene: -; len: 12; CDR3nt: TGCAGTGCTAGAGCTAGGGACTACGAGCAGTACTTC; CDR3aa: CSARARDYEQYF
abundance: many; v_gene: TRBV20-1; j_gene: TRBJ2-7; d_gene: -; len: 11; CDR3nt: TGCAGTGCTAGAGATCGTGGCGAGCAGTACTTC; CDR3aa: CSARDRGEQYF
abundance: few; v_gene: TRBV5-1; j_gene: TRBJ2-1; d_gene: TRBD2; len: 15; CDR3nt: TGCGCCAGCAACCTCAGCGGGGGCCCCTACAATGAGCAGTTCTTC; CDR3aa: CASNLSGGPYNEQFF
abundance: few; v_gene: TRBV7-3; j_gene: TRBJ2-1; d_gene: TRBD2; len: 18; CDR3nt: TGTGCCAGCAGCGGGGCGGAAAGGAGCGGGGGTTCCTACAATGAGCAGTTCTTC; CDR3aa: CASSGAERSGGSYNEQFF